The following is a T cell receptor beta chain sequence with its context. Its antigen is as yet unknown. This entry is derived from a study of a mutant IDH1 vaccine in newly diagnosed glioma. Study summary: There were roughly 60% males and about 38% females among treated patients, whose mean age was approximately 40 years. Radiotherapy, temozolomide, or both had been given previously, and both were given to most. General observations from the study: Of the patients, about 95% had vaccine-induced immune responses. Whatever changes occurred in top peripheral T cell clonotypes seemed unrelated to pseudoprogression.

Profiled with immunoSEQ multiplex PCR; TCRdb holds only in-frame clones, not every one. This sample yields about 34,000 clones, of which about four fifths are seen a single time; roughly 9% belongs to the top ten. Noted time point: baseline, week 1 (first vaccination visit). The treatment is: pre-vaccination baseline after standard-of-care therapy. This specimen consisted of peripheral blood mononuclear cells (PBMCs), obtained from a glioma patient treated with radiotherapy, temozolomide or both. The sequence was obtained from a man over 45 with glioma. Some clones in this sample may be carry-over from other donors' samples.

CDR3 protein: CASSPKNTEAFF. The CDR3 DNA sequence: TGTGCCAGCAGCCCCAAGAACACTGAAGCTTTCTTT. This chain uses TRBV11-3 with TRBJ1-1; D is ambiguous. The ends were cut back, 5 bases at V and 1 base at J, with 5 bases in the middle. Germline CDR1 and CDR2: SGHNT and YENEEA. This CDR3 is 12 amino acids long.